The 18 T cell receptor beta chains presented below share a single source sample, sequenced in a study of prognosis after radiotherapy for stage I lung cancer. From genomic DNA, two-round multiplex PCR was used to amplify TCR beta CDR3. Primers specific to each TRBV and TRBJ gene were used in first-round PCR. One entry per CDR3 protein, called by TCRdb with MiXCR from the multiplex PCR reads. The sample has about 12,000 distinct CDR3 sequences, roughly 54% seen once. The sequences come from PBMCs, collected before or after stereotactic body radiation therapy (not recorded which). These receptors all come from a donor over 45 with non-small cell lung cancer.

This clonotype is deemed medium-sized. The rearrangement joins TRBV4-1 to TRBJ1-2; D is unclear. Trimming removed 3 bases at V and 2 bases at J, with 13 bases between. Germline CDR1 reads MGHRA; CDR2 reads YSYEKL. CDR3 length equals 15 residues. The CDR3 nucleotides read TGCGCCAGCAGCCAGCTAACACGGGCCAACTATGGCTACACCTTC. As protein: CASSQLTRANYGYTF.

This clonotype was observed once. An end of the junction differs from the germline gene, which may be a read error. The chain links TRBV7-9 to TRBJ2-3, with D uncertain. The CDR3 is 14 residues long. Germline V gives CDR1 SEHNR, CDR2 FQNEAQ (reference sequence). CDR3 in amino acids: CASSLYWSTDTQYF. CDR3 in DNA: TGTGCCAGCAGCTTATATTGGAGCACAGATACGCAGTACTTT.

This clonotype was counted at least ten times. CDR3 sequence (DNA): TGTGCCAGTAGTATGGGGCCGGGGAACATTCAGTACTTC. This encodes CASSMGPGNIQYF. The chain couples TRBV19 to TRBJ2-4, with D tentatively TRBD1 or TRBD2 (5 bases each). In germline, CDR1 is LNHDA, CDR2 SQIVND (reference sequence). The CDR3 covers 13 residues. V gave up 3 bases and J gave up 7 bases, with 10 bases separating them.

The chain uses TRBV2 and TRBJ1-1; D might be TRBD1 (5 bases). V was cut by 8 bases and J by 4 bases, with 5 bases left in between. This CDR3 comprises 10 residues. Per the germline V gene, CDR1 is SNHLY and CDR2 is FYNNEI. CDR3 residues: CASGGTEAFF. DNA for the CDR3: TGTGCCAGCGGGGGCACTGAAGCTTTCTTT.

Regarding this clonotype: Sequence at one end of the junction differs from germline and may be a read error. The chain carries TRBV11-2 and TRBJ2-1, with TRBD2 identical over 11 bases. In germline, CDR1 is SGHAT, CDR2 FQNNGV. CDR3 length equals 16 residues. The CDR3 DNA reads as TGTGCCAGCAGCATCGCGACTAGCGGGACCTACAATGAGCATTTCTTC. Its protein product is CASSIATSGTYNEHFF. The full variable domain, its missing parts supplied by reference TRBV11-2 and TRBJ2-1, is EAGVAQSPRYKIIEKRQSVAFWCNPISGHATLYWYQQILGQGPKLLIQFQNNGVVDDSQLPKDRFSAERLKGVDSTLKIQPAKLEDSAVYLCASSIATSGTYNEHFFGPGTRLTVL.

The genes are TRBV20-1 and TRBJ1-5, with 7 bases that match TRBD1. In germline, CDR1 is DFQATT, CDR2 SNEGSKA (reference sequence). The length of the CDR3 is 14 residues. The junction had 7 bases not matched to a gene; V was cut back by 3 bases and J by 5 bases. This CDR3 is CSASGRGHDQPQHF. The CDR3 DNA sequence: TGCAGTGCTAGTGGGAGGGGGCATGATCAGCCCCAGCATTTT.

This clonotype was observed a single time. A read error is the likely source, as a far larger clone sits one nucleotide away. V and J are TRBV6-8 and TRBJ2-1, with a tentative D call TRBD2 (5 bases). The V gene's germline CDR1 is MNHGY and CDR2 SAAAGT. This CDR3 is 13 amino acids long. The CDR3: CAISLTSTGEQFF. The DNA of the CDR3 is TGTGCCATCAGTTTAACTAGTACGGGTGAGCAGTTCTTC.

The CDR3 coding sequence is TGTGCCAGCAGCCAGACTAGCGGGAGATACAATGAGCAGTTCTTC. Amino acid sequence: CASSQTSGRYNEQFF. The chain employs TRBV11-2 and TRBJ2-1; 12 nucleotides agree with TRBD2. This CDR3 contains 15 residues. J gave up 4 bases and V 5 bases, and 3 bases lay outside the gene matches. Per the germline V gene, CDR1 is SGHAT and CDR2 is FQNNGV.

This clonotype is medium-sized in the sample. The chain carries TRBV7-3 and TRBJ2-1; D not certain. The CDR3 consists of 14 residues. Trimming cost V 2 bases and J 2 bases, with 7 bases left between them. In germline, CDR1 is SGHTA, CDR2 FQGTGA. CDR3 region: CASSLHAAYNEQFF. CDR3 bases: TGTGCCAGCAGCTTACATGCGGCCTACAATGAGCAGTTCTTC.

By sample share, this clonotype is medium-sized. The chain carries TRBV3-1 and TRBJ2-7, with D uncertain. The V and J ends lost 2 bases and 0 bases respectively, with 11 bases between them. Germline V gives CDR1 LGHDT, CDR2 YNNKEL (reference sequence). CDR3 length equals 15 residues. The CDR3, as DNA: TGTGCCAGCAGCCAATCACCCCGGAGCTCCTACGAGCAGTACTTC. As protein: CASSQSPRSSYEQYF.

This sequence joins TRBV24-1 and TRBJ2-1; perhaps D is TRBD1 or TRBD2 (5 bases each). Per germline, CDR1 KGHDR and CDR2 SFDVKD. The CDR3 is 14 residues long. Trimming took off 3 bases at V and 4 bases at J, with 9 bases between the two ends. CDR3 in amino acids: CATSDERGYNEQFF. CDR3 sequence (DNA): TGTGCCACCAGTGATGAGAGGGGATACAATGAGCAGTTCTTC.

This clonotype was detected once. One end of the junction varies from germline; a read error may be responsible. J is TRBJ2-1 and V is TRBV5-1; possible D gene TRBD2, 5 bases. There are 14 residues in the CDR3. CDR1 and CDR2 (germline): SGHRS, YFSETQ. CDR3 in DNA: TGCGCCAGCAGCTTGGGGGCCGGACTCAATGAGAAGTTCTTC. This encodes CASSLGAGLNEKFF.

The V and J genes are TRBV25-1 and TRBJ2-1, with TRBD1 matching 8 bases. This CDR3 has 14 amino acids. V shed 5 bases and J 5 bases; nucleotides not matched to a gene: 5. Germline CDR1 and CDR2: MGHDK and SYGVNS. The CDR3 reads CASSRDRINNEQFF. Here the CDR3 DNA reads TGTGCCAGCAGTCGGGACAGGATAAACAATGAGCAGTTCTTC.

V and J are TRBV11-2 and TRBJ2-1, with D uncertain. This CDR3 is built from 15 residues. Germline assignment: CDR1 SGHAT and CDR2 FQNNGV. Between the trimmed V and J ends, which lost 1 base and 9 bases, there was a span of 16 bases. The CDR3 reads CASSLGPARYGEQFF. Here the CDR3 DNA reads TGTGCCAGCAGCTTAGGTCCAGCCCGCTATGGTGAGCAGTTCTTC.

By sample share, this clonotype is medium-sized. The chain has TRBV11-2 and TRBJ1-2, with D hard to call. This CDR3 spans 15 amino acids. V lost 5 bases and J 2 bases, leaving 15 bases between the germline ends. Germline CDR1 reads SGHAT; CDR2 reads FQNNGV. The CDR3 region is CASSPTDGFNYGYTF. In nucleotides, the CDR3 is TGTGCCAGCAGCCCGACGGACGGTTTCAACTATGGCTACACCTTC.

Here the CDR3 reads CASSKGQRTLANYGYTF. The CDR3 DNA reads as TGTGCCAGCAGTAAAGGACAAAGAACCCTAGCTAACTATGGCTACACCTTC. V usage is TRBV27 and J usage is TRBJ1-2; D is perhaps TRBD1 (5 bases). V gave up 5 bases and J gave up 0 bases, with 19 bases separating them. The CDR3 is made up of 17 amino acids. The V gene's germline CDR1 is MNHEY and CDR2 SMNVEV (reference sequence).

Comment on this clonotype: This is likely an artifact of a read error, given a far larger clone one base away. The chain employs TRBV7-9 and TRBJ2-1; D possibly corresponds to TRBD2 (5 bases). V lost 1 base to trimming and J lost 6 bases, with 13 bases between them. The CDR3 sequence is 15 residues long. CDR1 is SEHNR, CDR2 FQNEAQ, per germline (reference sequence). Here the CDR3 DNA reads TGTGCCAGCAGCTTAGATTCGACTAACTCCAATGAGCAGTTCTTC. This encodes CASSLDSTNSNEQFF.

This clonotype is judged medium-sized. The CDR3 region is CASSLRLSFHDEQFF. CDR3 DNA sequence: TGTGCCAGCAGCTTACGACTATCGTTCCACGATGAGCAGTTCTTC. The V and J genes are TRBV7-9 and TRBJ2-1; TRBD2 is a possible D gene (5 bases). Germline values: CDR1 SEHNR, CDR2 FQNEAQ (reference sequence). Trimming cost V 2 bases and J 8 bases, with 16 bases left between them. The CDR3 is 15 residues long.